This TCR beta chain was documented in a study of PD-L1 blockade in urothelial cancer. Study-level information: Median T cell yield from blood was over 130,000. Whole-study results and caveats: Prediction of better survival came from below-median pretreatment blood TCR clonality.

CDR3 length: 14 amino acids. Deletions cut 0 bases from V and 7 bases from J, with 13 bases between. Germline CDR1 SGHDT, CDR2 YYEEEE. Urothelial carcinoma affected the patients, and it was locally advanced or metastatic. Produced via immunoSEQ multiplex PCR; TCRdb's table is partial and in-frame only. The sample includes about 110,000 clones, about 85% of them seen just once. Concerning this clone: The antigen is undetermined.

The origin of this receptor is a man aged 45-65 years with urothelial cancer. Sequenced here: PBMCs, sampled around atezolizumab (anti-PD-L1) treatment. This sequence joins TRBV5-6 and TRBJ1-2, with D uncertain. The CDR3 loop reads CASSLAVGSAGYTF. CDR3 in DNA: TGTGCCAGCAGCTTGGCCGTCGGGAGCGCTGGCTACACCTTC. The complete variable domain, with remaining parts taken from reference TRBV5-6 and TRBJ1-2, reads DAGVTQSPTHLIKTRGQQVTLRCSPKSGHDTVSWYQQALGQGPQFIFQYYEEEERQRGNFPDRFSGHQFPNYSSELNVNALLLGDSALYLCASSLAVGSAGYTFGSGTRLTVV.